This entry is about one TCR beta chain. The source of the sample is a study of shared clonotypes between healthy human individuals. In the study overall: Researchers drew samples from a couple of women and three men aged 18 to 49.

In the CD4+ fraction, cells were divided into CD45RA+ naive and CD45RA-negative memory subsets. V was shortened by 1 base and J by 8 bases, with 8 bases between the two germline ends. From germline, CDR1 is SGHTA and CDR2 FQGNSA. The CDR3 consists of 12 residues. Sequencing used immunoSEQ multiplex PCR; TCRdb keeps in-frame clones, though not all of them. The sample holds around 990,000 clones, approximately 80% seen once. The chain employs TRBV7-2 and TRBJ1-1, with D possibly being TRBD1 (5 bases). This receptor was obtained from a man between 18 and 29 years old in good health. Some clones in this sample may be carry-over from other donors' samples. The sequenced sample consisted of memory CD4+ T cells from PBMCs. Subset given: CD45RA-negative fraction. CDR3 sequence (DNA): TGTGCCAGCAGCTTAGAATCAGGGGAAGCTTTCTTT. It is translated as CASSLESGEAFF.